What follows are 9 T cell receptor beta chains derived from one specimen sequenced in a study of blood T cells in healthy people across ages. PCR was performed a second time for 7 to 11 cycles using a sample-barcoded 5' primer and a J-beta primer mix. TCRdb re-analysed the 5' RACE reads in MiXCR, keeping a single row per CDR3 protein. The table includes 250,000 to 300,000 distinct CDR3 sequences, roughly 26% detected once. Sequenced material: blood. Source of these receptors: a woman between 70 and 85 years old in good health.

A few counts support this clonotype. V usage is TRBV6-2 or TRBV6-3 and J usage is TRBJ2-7; unclear D gene. The CDR3 has 16 amino acids. In germline, CDR1 is MNHEY, CDR2 SVGEGT. The V gene lost 3 bases and the J gene lost 7 bases, with 22 bases spanning the gap. The CDR3 bases are TGTGCCAGCAGTTATATCATAACCCAGCCCGGCAGGGAGCAGTACTTC. Translation: CASSYIITQPGREQYF.

This clonotype was seen a handful of times. The CDR3 DNA reads TGTGCCAGTAGTACCCGGACAGGGTTAAGCAATCAGCCCCAGCATTTT. This encodes CASSTRTGLSNQPQHF. The chain uses TRBV19 and TRBJ1-5, with 8 nucleotides matching TRBD1. The CDR3 contains 16 residues. The germline V gene encodes CDR1 LNHDA and CDR2 SQIVND (reference sequence). V shed 4 bases and J 1 base; nucleotides not matched to a gene: 6.

In this sample, this clonotype turned up a few times. The V and J genes are TRBV10-3 and TRBJ2-3; D remains ambiguous. The CDR3 contains 12 residues. V was trimmed by 10 bases and J by 2 bases, leaving 10 bases between them. Looked up from germline, CDR1 is ENHRY and CDR2 is SYGVKD. This chain's CDR3 is CASSTHTDTQYF. The CDR3 region has the DNA TGTGCCAGCTCTACTCACACAGATACGCAGTATTTT.

V usage is TRBV5-1 and J usage is TRBJ2-4; D not certain. V lost 4 bases, J lost 0 bases, and 11 bases lay in between. CDR1 is SGHRS and CDR2 is YFSETQ in the germline V gene. The CDR3 has 15 amino acids. As DNA, the CDR3 is TGCGCCAGCAGCGCGTCTAGTGTAGCCAAAAACATTCAGTACTTC. It is translated as CASSASSVAKNIQYF.

This clonotype was seen only a few times. V and J are TRBV24-1 and TRBJ2-5; TRBD1 is a possible D gene (5 bases). The tail of the sequence fits TRBJ2-7 better, so the J call may be wrong. This CDR3 has 14 amino acids. The germline V gene encodes CDR1 KGHDR and CDR2 SFDVKD. CDR3 residues: CATSDSFNSYEQYF. The CDR3 DNA reads as TGTGCCACCTCAGACAGCTTTAATTCCTACGAGCAGTACTTC.

The CDR3 DNA reads as TGTGCCAGCAGCTTAGTCCAACGGCAAGAGACCCAGTACTTC. Protein: CASSLVQRQETQYF. The rearrangement uses TRBV7-2 and TRBJ2-5; D remains unclear. The V end was cut by 1 base, the J end by 2 bases, with 8 bases between. The CDR3 totals 14 residues. The germline V gene encodes CDR1 SGHTA and CDR2 FQGNSA.

This clonotype was observed many times. V and J are TRBV10-2 and TRBJ2-7; D gene unclear. Looked up from germline, CDR1 is WSHSY and CDR2 is SAAADI. V lost 6 bases and J 3 bases, leaving 6 bases between the germline ends. The CDR3 runs 11 residues. DNA for the CDR3: TGCGCCAGCAGCGCACTCTACGAGCAGTACTTC. Translating gives CASSALYEQYF.

The rearrangement uses TRBV7-3 and TRBJ2-2, with D tentatively TRBD1 (5 bases). CDR1 is SGHTA, CDR2 FQGTGA, per germline. CDR3 length: 15 residues. V lost 2 bases, J lost 2 bases, and 9 bases lay in between. The CDR3 DNA reads TGTGCCAGCAGCTTAGTGGACACAAACACCGGGGAGCTGTTTTTT. It is translated as CASSLVDTNTGELFF. Full variable domain (rest looked up from reference TRBV7-3 and TRBJ2-2): GAGVSQTPSNKVTEKGKYVELRCDPISGHTALYWYRQSLGQGPEFLIYFQGTGAADDSGLPNDRFFAVRPEGSVSTLKIQRTERGDSAVYLCASSLVDTNTGELFFGEGSRLTVL.

J is TRBJ2-7 and V is TRBV20-1; D could derive from TRBD1 or TRBD2 (5 bases each). CDR3 length: 14 amino acids. The V gene's germline CDR1 is DFQATT and CDR2 SNEGSKA (reference sequence). Deletions cut 6 bases from V and 5 bases from J, with 20 bases between. CDR3 DNA: TGCAGTGCGGCCGGGACCCTGGTCATCGACGAGCAGTACTTC. Translation gives CSAAGTLVIDEQYF.